This T cell receptor beta chain was identified in a study of cytomegalovirus exposure and HLA in healthy donors. Study observations and caveats: When a later analysis was performed, an Asian-associated ancestry cluster reportedly had fewer N-insertions than the roughly 690-donor mean. Indistinguishable V segments such as TRBV6-2 and TRBV6-3 were excluded. Sequencing had likely introduced a cluster of highly shared sequence variants as an artifact.

The primer mix had 60 Vbeta and 13 Jbeta primers. Clones were read by immunoSEQ multiplex PCR, and TCRdb kept only the in-frame ones, dropping some. The sample yields 100,000 to 150,000 clones, approximately 75% seen once. Healthy bone marrow donors supplied every sample. In regard to this clone: Its target is not known.

This CDR3 contains 14 residues. The ends were cut back, 4 bases at V and 3 bases at J, with 13 bases in the middle. From germline, CDR1 is MNHNS and CDR2 SASEGT. Sequencing was done on a sample of PBMCs. The rearrangement links TRBV6-1 to TRBJ2-7; D possibly corresponds to TRBD2 (5 bases). This sequence originates from a woman aged 45-60 years in good health and CMV-seronegative. In nucleotides, the CDR3 is TGTGCCAGCAGTGGAGCACTAGAAGGCTACGAGCAGTACTTC. This gives the protein CASSGALEGYEQYF.